The 15 T cell receptor beta chains in this list originate from one sample, sequenced in a study of blood T cell repertoires in COVID-19. Using immunoSEQ multiplex PCR, the repertoire was profiled, and TCRdb retains in-frame clones only, with some absent. The profile shows around 68,000 clones, over 75% of them singletons. Sequenced input: peripheral blood. The receptors stem from a human donor in a cohort sampled during active COVID-19.

The rearrangement links TRBV19 to TRBJ1-1, with 8 positions matching TRBD1. Germline V lookup: CDR1 LNHDA, CDR2 SQIVND (reference sequence). The length of the CDR3 is 12 residues. V was clipped by 8 bases and J by 3 bases; unmatched bases: 2. This chain's CDR3 is CASQGADTEAFF. The CDR3 coding sequence is TGTGCCAGTCAGGGGGCCGACACTGAAGCTTTCTTT.

The rearrangement joins TRBV5-1 to TRBJ2-7, with a tentative D call TRBD1 (6 bases). The CDR3 consists of 15 residues. Trimming shortened V by 0 bases and J by 2 bases, and 12 bases separated the two germline ends. Germline loops: CDR1 SGHRS, CDR2 YFSETQ. CDR3 nucleotide sequence: TGCGCCAGCAGCTTGGATCCAGGGGCAACCTACGAGCAGTACTTC. It codes for CASSLDPGATYEQYF.

The chain is built from TRBV30 and TRBJ1-2; unclear D gene. V was pared by 1 base and J by 6 bases, with 6 bases between. In germline, CDR1 is GTSNPN, CDR2 SVGIG (reference sequence). The CDR3 contains 11 residues. In DNA form, the CDR3 reads TGTGCCTGGAGTGCGGTCCATGGCTACACCTTC. This gives the protein CAWSAVHGYTF.

The chain employs TRBV24-1 and TRBJ1-2; D is undetermined. V was clipped by 1 base and J by 4 bases, with 9 bases between them. This CDR3 contains 14 residues. From germline, CDR1 is KGHDR and CDR2 SFDVKD. This CDR3 is CATSDLATGYGYTF. CDR3 in DNA: TGTGCCACCAGTGATTTAGCGACCGGCTATGGCTACACCTTC.

The V call is TRBV7-2, the J call TRBJ1-6, with D perhaps TRBD1 (5 bases). Germline assignment: CDR1 SGHTA and CDR2 FQGNSA. Trimming stripped 2 bases from V and 10 bases from J, with 12 bases between. The CDR3 loop spans 14 amino acids. CDR3 coding DNA: TGTGCCAGCAGCTTATTGACAGCAAGGTCACCCCTCCACTTT. This encodes CASSLLTARSPLHF.

The chain uses TRBV21-1 and TRBJ1-1; whether TRBD1, the table's D call, matches the DNA was not checked. TRBV21-1 is flagged as a pseudogene. The CDR3 consists of 14 residues. CDR3 bases: TGTGCCAGCAGCAAAGCGCGAGGGGGCGTTGAAGCTTTCTTT. It is translated as CASSKARGGVEAFF.

The genes are TRBV10-3 and TRBJ2-7, with 7 bases that match TRBD2. Losses at the gene ends were 7 bases for V and 0 bases for J; bases not matched to a gene: 6. Germline V gene sequence: CDR1 ENHRY, CDR2 SYGVKD. The CDR3 consists of 14 residues. As DNA, the CDR3 is TGTGCCATCACGGGGGGACCCGGCTCCTACGAGCAGTACTTC. Protein sequence: CAITGGPGSYEQYF.

This chain connects TRBV29-1 to TRBJ1-1, with TRBD1 matching over 8 bases. The CDR3 is made up of 13 amino acids. The V gene's germline CDR1 is SQVTM and CDR2 ANQGSEA. The V and J ends lost 3 bases and 11 bases, in that order; junction bases with no gene match: 11. This chain's CDR3 is CSVDSGGEFPAFF. In nucleotides, the CDR3 is TGCAGCGTTGATTCAGGGGGCGAGTTTCCGGCTTTCTTT.

The chain recombines TRBV19 with TRBJ1-5; a weak D match, TRBD1 (5 bases). The CDR3 length is 17 residues. Germline values: CDR1 LNHDA, CDR2 SQIVND (reference sequence). Trimming pared 7 bases from V and 3 bases from J, leaving 22 bases between. The chain's CDR3 is CASKGVSFGTFNQPQHF. CDR3 coding DNA: TGTGCCAGTAAGGGAGTAAGTTTCGGGACTTTCAATCAGCCCCAGCATTTT.

This sequence joins TRBV7-8 and TRBJ2-7; possible D gene TRBD2, 6 bases. The CDR3 consists of 16 residues. Germline loops: CDR1 SGHVS, CDR2 FQNEAQ. Trimming took 1 base from V and 3 from J, leaving 16 bases between them. CDR3 sequence: CASSLVGRGSYYEQYF. The CDR3 DNA follows: TGTGCCAGCAGCTTAGTAGGACGGGGGTCCTACTACGAGCAGTACTTC.

The chain employs TRBV21-1 and TRBJ2-5; the table calls TRBD2, which could not be checked here. TRBV21-1 is a pseudogene. The CDR3 totals 12 residues. In DNA form, the CDR3 reads TGTGCCGGGTCTCGGGGGGAAGAGACCCAGTACTTC. Residues: CAGSRGEETQYF.

The chain links TRBV28 to TRBJ1-1; the D gene is possibly TRBD1 (6 bases). Germline V gene data show CDR1 as MDHEN and CDR2 as SYDVKM. The CDR3 sequence is 15 residues long. V gave up 4 bases and J gave up 0 bases, with 12 bases separating them. The CDR3 region has the DNA TGTGCCAGCAGTTACTTCGGACAGATGAACACTGAAGCTTTCTTT. Its protein is CASSYFGQMNTEAFF.

As concerns this clone: One junction end does not reproduce the germline sequence, and a read error may be involved. The chain joins TRBV19 to TRBJ2-2, with a tentative D call TRBD2 (6 bases). CDR3 length: 16 amino acids. Per the germline V gene, CDR1 is LNHDA and CDR2 is SQIVND (reference sequence). CDR3: CASNIGAGTDTGELFF. Written as DNA, the CDR3 is TGTGCCAGTAATATAGGTGCGGGAACGGACACCGGGGAGCTGTTTTTT. The full variable domain, in which reference TRBV19 and TRBJ2-2 provide the parts outside the CDR3, is DGGITQSPKYLFRKEGQNVTLSCEQNLNHDAMYWYRQDPGQGLRLIYYSQIVNDFQKGDIAEGYSVSREKKESFPLTVTSAQKNPTAFYLCASNIGAGTDTGELFFGEGSRLTVL.

The chain combines TRBV9 with TRBJ2-3; D gene unclear. V lost 2 bases, J lost 2 bases, and 6 bases lay in between. The CDR3 has 13 residues. The germline CDR1 and CDR2 sequences are SGDLS and YYNGEE. CDR3 loop: CASSVSTTDTQYF. The CDR3 DNA reads TGTGCCAGCAGCGTCTCTACCACAGATACGCAGTATTTT.

V usage is TRBV14 and J usage is TRBJ1-5, with 11 bases fitting TRBD1. CDR3 length: 16 residues. The junction had 11 bases not matched to a gene; V was cut back by 4 bases and J by 9 bases. The germline V gene has CDR1 SGHDN and CDR2 FVKESK. The CDR3 sequence is CASSRAGTGGFWPQHF. The CDR3 nucleotides are TGTGCCAGCAGCCGTGCCGGGACAGGGGGTTTTTGGCCCCAGCATTTT.